The sequence of this T cell receptor beta chain was determined in a study of T-cell memory formation after mild COVID-19. Study-level points and caveats: The main location of contracting CD4+ clones was CM and EM, and that of contracting CD8+ clones was EMRA.

CDR3 length: 16 amino acids. Deletions cut 0 bases from V and 4 bases from J, with 15 bases between. Germline CDR1 and CDR2: MNHEY and SVGAGI. In regard to this clonotype: Its antigen is as yet unknown.

TCRdb reanalysed the 5' RACE reads using MiXCR and keeps one entry per CDR3 protein. Altogether a few hundred thousand distinct CDR3 sequences are present, about 10% being singletons, with the ten largest covering less than 4%. V usage is TRBV6-5 and J usage is TRBJ1-2; no definite D call. This TCR came from a man younger than 35 who had mild COVID-19 (a few samples of this study predate the infection). Cell type and time point are not known. The sequencing input was PBMCs or a T cell subset sorted from them (not recorded which). In DNA form, the CDR3 reads TGTGCCAGCAGTTACTCTGGGGTGGCCGATGGCTATGGCTACACCTTC. Its translation is CASSYSGVADGYGYTF.